Listed here are 30 T cell receptor beta chains from one sample, sequenced in a study of cytomegalovirus exposure and HLA in healthy donors. Method: immunoSEQ multiplex PCR; TCRdb's copy keeps in-frame clones and lacks some. The sample lists approximately 44,000 clones; about 90% were seen once. Input material: PBMCs. The receptors were gathered from a woman in her 30s in good health and CMV-seronegative.

This clone was counted a single time. V gene TRBV28 combines with J gene TRBJ2-1, with TRBD2 identical over 7 bases. The length of the CDR3 is 16 residues. V shed 7 bases, J shed 7 bases, and the junction held 16 bases outside the gene matches. Looked up from germline, CDR1 is MDHEN and CDR2 is SYDVKM. Here the CDR3 reads CASIGGGLTLRNEQFF. The CDR3 DNA reads as TGTGCCAGCATCGGCGGGGGACTTACCTTGAGGAATGAGCAGTTCTTC.

The gene calls are TRBV27 and TRBJ2-7; maybe TRBD1 (6 bases). The CDR3 is 15 residues long. Germline assignment: CDR1 MNHEY and CDR2 SMNVEV (reference sequence). Trimming pared 1 base from V and 0 bases from J, leaving 10 bases between. The CDR3 sequence: CASSLFGQSSYEQYF. The CDR3 DNA reads TGTGCCAGCAGTTTATTCGGACAGAGCTCCTACGAGCAGTACTTC.

The rearrangement joins TRBV6-5 to TRBJ2-2; TRBD1 agrees at 8 bases. The CDR3 spans 13 residues. Germline loops: CDR1 MNHEY, CDR2 SVGAGI. The J segment lost 8 bases and the V segment lost 7 bases, leaving 6 bases of the junction unmatched. The chain's CDR3 is CASTRTGTGELFF. The DNA for the CDR3 is TGTGCCAGCACTCGGACAGGGACAGGGGAGCTGTTTTTT.

The CDR3 loop is CASSLGRSAGGGYNEQFF. As DNA, the CDR3 is TGCGCCAGCAGCTTGGGGAGGTCAGCGGGAGGGGGTTACAATGAGCAGTTCTTC. V gene TRBV5-1 combines with J gene TRBJ2-1, with 10 nucleotides matching TRBD2. Losses at the gene ends were 0 bases for V and 4 bases for J; bases not matched to a gene: 10. Germline V gene lookup returns CDR1 SGHRS and CDR2 YFSETQ. CDR3 length equals 18 residues.

The rearrangement joins TRBV6-5 to TRBJ1-2; 11 positions match TRBD1. The CDR3 totals 16 residues. Trimming removed 2 bases from V and 8 bases from J; junction bases left unmatched: 10. Germline CDR1 MNHEY, CDR2 SVGAGI. This CDR3 reads CASSYRGQGDGAGYTF. The CDR3 bases are TGTGCCAGCAGTTACCGGGGACAGGGGGACGGGGCAGGCTACACCTTC.

The chain is built from TRBV5-4 and TRBJ2-2; the match to TRBD2 covers 9 bases. V gave up 4 bases and J gave up 0 bases; unmatched junction bases: 4. The CDR3 is 16 amino acids. The germline V gene encodes CDR1 SGHNT and CDR2 YYREEE (reference sequence). Here the CDR3 reads CASSPSGRPNTGELFF. In DNA form, the CDR3 reads TGTGCCAGCAGCCCCAGCGGGAGGCCGAACACCGGGGAGCTGTTTTTT.

The chain links TRBV9 to TRBJ1-5; 9 bases map to TRBD1. Trimming removed 0 bases from V and 6 bases from J; junction bases left unmatched: 4. There are 15 residues in the CDR3. Germline loops: CDR1 SGDLS, CDR2 YYNGEE. CDR3 sequence reads: CASSVEGQGGQPQHF. CDR3 bases: TGTGCCAGCAGCGTAGAGGGACAGGGCGGTCAGCCCCAGCATTTT.

This sequence joins TRBV7-9 and TRBJ1-4, with TRBD1 matching over 7 bases. The length of the CDR3 is 14 residues. Germline trimming cut 1 base from V and 4 bases from J; bases unmatched to any gene: 0. Germline-derived CDR1 and CDR2 are SEHNR and FQNEAQ (reference sequence). CDR3 amino acids: CASSLGQGNEKLFF. The CDR3, as DNA: TGTGCCAGCAGCTTAGGACAGGGTAATGAAAAACTGTTTTTT.

This clone is categorized as medium-sized. This chain connects TRBV5-1 to TRBJ1-2, with a weak D call TRBD1 (5 bases). V was trimmed by 3 bases and J by 0 bases, leaving 9 bases between them. Germline CDR1 SGHRS, CDR2 YFSETQ. This CDR3 has 14 amino acids. CDR3 amino acids: CASSSGITNYGYTF. The DNA for the CDR3 is TGCGCCAGCAGCTCAGGGATAACTAACTATGGCTACACCTTC.

Concerning this clone: Mismatch with germline at one junction end may stem from a read error. The rearrangement joins TRBV11-3 to TRBJ2-1, with 7 bases fitting TRBD2. Per the germline V gene, CDR1 is SGHNT and CDR2 is YENEEA. The length of the CDR3 is 15 residues. The CDR3 is CASSDRASGYNEQFF. In DNA, the CDR3 is TGCGCCAGCAGTGATAGGGCTAGCGGTTACAATGAGCAGTTCTTC.

This chain uses TRBV28 with TRBJ2-7; 10 bases agree with TRBD1. V gave up 4 bases and J gave up 6 bases; unmatched junction bases: 6. The length of the CDR3 is 14 residues. Germline V gives CDR1 MDHEN, CDR2 SYDVKM. The CDR3 region has the DNA TGTGCCAGCAGTTCCGGGACAGGGGAAGGCGAGCAGTACTTC. This translates into CASSSGTGEGEQYF.

The rearrangement joins TRBV27 to TRBJ2-5; 9 bases match TRBD1. Germline CDR1 and CDR2: MNHEY and SMNVEV (reference sequence). The CDR3 has 17 amino acids. With 6 bases clipped from V and 4 bases from J, the junction kept 15 bases outside the gene matches. The CDR3 sequence is CASSPFFGTGNGETQYF. CDR3 in DNA: TGTGCCAGCAGCCCTTTTTTCGGGACAGGGAACGGAGAGACCCAGTACTTC.

In DNA form, the CDR3 reads TGTGCCAGCAGCTTACGTCGGTGGGGAGAGGAAAAACTGTTTTTT. This gives the protein CASSLRRWGEEKLFF. This chain connects TRBV7-9 to TRBJ1-4; D unresolved. Germline V gene lookup returns CDR1 SEHNR and CDR2 FQNEAQ (reference sequence). This CDR3 is 15 amino acids long. V was cut by 2 bases and J by 8 bases, with 15 bases left in between. Together with reference TRBV7-9 and TRBJ1-4, the CDR3 gives the full variable domain: DTGVSQNPRHKITKRGQNVTFRCDPISEHNRLYWYRQTLGQGPEFLTYFQNEAQLEKSRLLSDRFSAERPKGSFSTLEIQRTEQGDSAMYLCASSLRRWGEEKLFFGSGTQLSVL.

J is TRBJ1-5 and V is TRBV15; D not certain. Germline CDR1 LNHNV, CDR2 YYDKDF (reference sequence). V was shortened by 0 bases and J by 1 base, with 10 bases between the two germline ends. The length of the CDR3 is 16 residues. CDR3 in amino acids: CATSRDNAESNQPQHF. CDR3 in DNA: TGTGCCACCAGCAGAGATAATGCGGAAAGCAATCAGCCCCAGCATTTT. Full variable domain (outside the CDR3, taken from reference TRBV15 and TRBJ1-5): DAMVIQNPRYQVTQFGKPVTLSCSQTLNHNVMYWYQQKSSQAPKLLFHYYDKDFNNEADTPDNFQSRRPNTSFCFLDIRSPGLGDTAMYLCATSRDNAESNQPQHFGDGTRLSIL.

The CDR3 bases are TGTGCCAGCAGGGGACAGGGGAATCAGCCCCAGCATTTT. This gives the protein CASRGQGNQPQHF. The chain is built from TRBV2 and TRBJ1-5, with TRBD1 identical over 10 bases. V lost 6 bases to trimming and J lost 4 bases; unmatched junction nucleotides: 0. The germline V gene has CDR1 SNHLY and CDR2 FYNNEI. The CDR3 spans 13 residues.

The chain is built from TRBV11-2 and TRBJ1-1; TRBD1 agrees at 7 bases. Trimming took 1 base from V and 3 from J; bases not matched to a gene: 17. Germline V gene data show CDR1 as SGHAT and CDR2 as FQNNGV. The length of the CDR3 is 19 residues. CDR3 bases: TGTGCCAGCAGCTTAGTAGGGGGGACAGATGGGAGGTCGTACACTGAAGCTTTCTTT. Translation: CASSLVGGTDGRSYTEAFF.

This clone is labeled as medium-sized (0.01 to 0.1%). The genes are TRBV19 and TRBJ2-1; TRBD2 agrees at 8 bases. The CDR3 totals 14 residues. The germline V gene has CDR1 LNHDA and CDR2 SQIVND (reference sequence). V was clipped by 5 bases and J by 4 bases; unmatched bases: 4. CDR3 in DNA: TGTGCCAGTAGTGAGCGGGAGCTTTACAATGAGCAGTTCTTC. Residues: CASSERELYNEQFF.

V usage is TRBV7-6 and J usage is TRBJ1-2, with a tentative D call TRBD1 (6 bases). This CDR3 is built from 16 residues. Germline V gene data show CDR1 as SGHVS and CDR2 as FNYEAQ. Trimming pared 1 base from V and 8 bases from J, leaving 20 bases between. Here the CDR3 reads CASSLDSTGQRRGYTF. CDR3 DNA: TGTGCCAGCAGCTTAGATTCGACAGGTCAACGGCGGGGCTACACCTTC.

The V and J genes are TRBV28 and TRBJ2-7; TRBD2 might be the D (6 bases). Germline-derived CDR1 and CDR2 are MDHEN and SYDVKM. The V and J ends lost 2 bases and 2 bases respectively, with 16 bases between them. The CDR3 totals 16 residues. The CDR3 here is CASSLTLRGGTYEQYF. For the CDR3, the DNA is TGTGCCAGCAGTTTAACCCTAAGGGGAGGTACCTACGAGCAGTACTTC.

The V and J genes are TRBV28 and TRBJ1-2; TRBD1 aligns across 9 bases. In germline, CDR1 is MDHEN, CDR2 SYDVKM. There are 16 residues in the CDR3. Trimming took 2 bases from V and 7 from J; bases not matched to a gene: 11. The chain's CDR3 is CASSLPSPQGALGYTF. As DNA, the CDR3 is TGTGCCAGCAGTTTACCCTCCCCACAGGGGGCGCTTGGCTACACCTTC.

This rearrangement joins TRBV6-5 to TRBJ1-1, with 8 bases aligning to TRBD1. With 4 bases clipped from V and 2 bases from J, the junction kept 6 bases outside the gene matches. Germline-derived CDR1 and CDR2 are MNHEY and SVGAGI. The CDR3 has 15 residues. The CDR3 loop is CASSSAGQGNTEAFF. In nucleotides, the CDR3 is TGTGCCAGCAGTTCCGCCGGACAGGGTAACACTGAAGCTTTCTTT.

As regards this clone: Relative to the germline gene, one junction end is altered; a read error may explain this. The J gene is TRBJ2-5, the V gene TRBV7-7; TRBD2 matches 10 bases. This CDR3 has 16 residues. In germline, CDR1 is SSHAT, CDR2 FNYEAQ (reference sequence). CDR3 protein: CASSYTLAGVDETQYF. The CDR3 bases are TGTGCTAGCAGCTACACCCTAGCGGGAGTTGACGAGACCCAGTACTTC.

This chain uses TRBV23-1 with TRBJ2-7; 8 nucleotides line up with TRBD1. TRBV23-1 is an ORF; its function is uncertain. The CDR3 loop spans 16 amino acids. V trimming: 0 bases; J trimming: 4 bases; junction bases outside the gene matches: 8. CDR3 sequence: CASSQSWTGNWYEQYF. CDR3 DNA sequence: TGCGCCAGCAGTCAATCGTGGACAGGGAACTGGTACGAGCAGTACTTC.

CDR3 region: CASSLSGEETQYF. The CDR3 nucleotides are TGTGCCAGCAGCCTAAGCGGGGAAGAGACCCAGTACTTC. The chain couples TRBV5-4 to TRBJ2-5; 7 nucleotides align to TRBD2. Germline CDR1 SGHNT, CDR2 YYREEE (reference sequence). Losses at the gene ends were 4 bases for V and 3 bases for J; bases not matched to a gene: 3. This CDR3 region has 13 residues.

The rearrangement links TRBV7-9 to TRBJ2-2; a weak D match, TRBD1 (5 bases). Per germline, CDR1 SEHNR and CDR2 FQNEAQ (reference sequence). There are 15 residues in the CDR3. V was clipped by 5 bases and J by 1 base, with 11 bases between them. In DNA, the CDR3 is TGTGCCAGCAGCCGGGCAAGGGGGAACACCGGGGAGCTGTTTTTT. Amino acids: CASSRARGNTGELFF. The variable domain in full, completed from reference TRBV7-9 and TRBJ2-2, reads DTGVSQNPRHKITKRGQNVTFRCDPISEHNRLYWYRQTLGQGPEFLTYFQNEAQLEKSRLLSDRFSAERPKGSFSTLEIQRTEQGDSAMYLCASSRARGNTGELFFGEGSRLTVL.

The rearrangement joins TRBV5-4 to TRBJ2-7; TRBD1 aligns across 9 bases. Germline CDR1 and CDR2: SGHNT and YYREEE (reference sequence). With 3 bases clipped from V and 3 bases from J, the junction kept 4 bases outside the gene matches. CDR3 length: 14 residues. The CDR3 DNA reads as TGTGCCAGCAGCTCCCGGGACAGGGTCTACGAGCAGTACTTC. Translated: CASSSRDRVYEQYF.

The J gene is TRBJ2-2, the V gene TRBV11-2; TRBD2 is a possible D gene (6 bases). Per germline, CDR1 SGHAT and CDR2 FQNNGV. V gave up 5 bases and J gave up 6 bases, with 16 bases separating them. CDR3 length: 15 residues. CDR3 region: CASSGRGTGAGELFF. Here the CDR3 DNA reads TGTGCCAGCAGCGGACGGGGGACGGGGGCCGGGGAGCTGTTTTTT.

This clone was observed once. The chain carries TRBV7-9 and TRBJ2-7; TRBD1 matches at 8 bases. Looked up from germline, CDR1 is SEHNR and CDR2 is FQNEAQ (reference sequence). There are 15 residues in the CDR3. With V trimmed by 5 bases and J by 0 bases, 6 bases remained unmatched. CDR3 amino acids: CASSPDRGFSYEQYF. CDR3 nucleotide sequence: TGTGCCAGCAGCCCCGACAGGGGCTTCTCCTACGAGCAGTACTTC.

This sequence joins TRBV5-1 and TRBJ2-7, with D perhaps TRBD2 (5 bases). The ends were cut back, 2 bases at V and 0 bases at J, with 9 bases in the middle. Germline CDR1 is SGHRS and CDR2 is YFSETQ. The CDR3 has 14 residues. CDR3 amino acids: CASSFDGNSYEQYF. The CDR3 region has the DNA TGCGCCAGCAGCTTCGACGGGAACTCCTACGAGCAGTACTTC.

The V call is TRBV6-5, the J call TRBJ1-2, with 7 bases fitting TRBD1. CDR3 length: 14 amino acids. The germline V gene encodes CDR1 MNHEY and CDR2 SVGAGI. V shed 0 bases and J 2 bases; nucleotides not matched to a gene: 0. CDR3 amino acids: CASSYSTGNYGYTF. CDR3 sequence (DNA): TGTGCCAGCAGTTACTCGACAGGGAACTATGGCTACACCTTC.